The 13 T cell receptor beta chains presented below share a single source sample, sequenced in a study of glioma-infiltrating T cells. Amplification of TCR alpha and beta CDR3 regions from RNA used iRepertoire nested multiplex PCR. TCRdb re-analysed the multiplex PCR reads in MiXCR, keeping a single row per CDR3 protein. In the table there are approximately 190,000 distinct CDR3 sequences, approximately 30% of which are singletons. Sequenced material: glioma tissue, nonneoplastic brain tissue, or PBMCs (not recorded which). These receptors were taken from a human donor with low-grade glioma or glioblastoma, undergoing nonglioma brain surgery, or in good health (not recorded which).

This clonotype came up a few times. The V call is TRBV19, the J call TRBJ1-3; 9 nucleotides agree with TRBD1. V shed 7 bases, J shed 1 base, and the junction held 5 bases outside the gene matches. This CDR3 comprises 15 residues. CDR1 LNHDA and CDR2 SQIVND come from the germline V gene (reference sequence). CDR3 sequence: CASTGQGSSGNTIYF. CDR3 coding DNA: TGTGCCAGTACGGGACAGGGATCGTCTGGAAACACCATATATTTT.

This clonotype is a singleton in its sample. A much larger clone is a single base away; this may be a read error. The rearrangement joins TRBV5-4 to TRBJ1-1; D not certain. This CDR3 has 13 residues. Per germline, CDR1 SGHNT and CDR2 YYREEE (reference sequence). The CDR3 sequence is CSSSFALTTEAFF. CDR3 sequence (DNA): TGTTCCAGCAGCTTTGCACTTACCACTGAAGCTTTCTTT.

A remark on this clonotype: A much larger clone is a single base away; this may be a read error. Likely a read error: the CDR3 ends without its conserved phenylalanine or tryptophan. V is TRBV29-1 and J is TRBJ2-1; 7 bases are a match to TRBD1. CDR1 is SQVTM, CDR2 ANQGSEA, per germline. The trim removed 6 bases at V and 4 bases at J, leaving 6 bases unmatched. The CDR3 is 13 amino acids. CDR3: CSVMTTGYNEQFL. Here the CDR3 DNA reads TGCAGCGTAATGACGACAGGGTACAATGAGCAGTTCCTC.

The V and J genes are TRBV5-4 and TRBJ2-3, with 7 bases aligning to TRBD2. Germline V gives CDR1 SGHNT, CDR2 YYREEE (reference sequence). V gave up 4 bases and J gave up 3 bases; unmatched junction bases: 8. The CDR3 spans 15 residues. The CDR3, as DNA: TGTGCCAGCAGCCCCGGCGGGAGAGGTACAGATACGCAGTATTTT. This gives the protein CASSPGGRGTDTQYF.

This clonotype has at least ten counts. V and J are TRBV28 and TRBJ2-7; the match to TRBD2 covers 9 bases. The CDR3 has 19 amino acids. Germline lookup yields CDR1 MDHEN and CDR2 SYDVKM. The V and J ends lost 4 bases and 2 bases, in that order; junction bases with no gene match: 18. The chain's CDR3 is CASSSLTYLGSGSAYEQYF. The CDR3 nucleotides are TGTGCCAGCAGTTCTCTTACCTATCTTGGTAGCGGGAGCGCCTACGAGCAGTACTTC.

Turning to this clonotype: The junction differs from germline at one of its ends, possibly a read error. V and J are TRBV7-2 and TRBJ1-1, with 9 bases that match TRBD1. The germline V gene encodes CDR1 SGHTA and CDR2 FQGNSA. CDR3 length: 15 amino acids. The CDR3 sequence is CASSPRGTGNTEAFF. The CDR3 DNA reads TGTGCCAGCAGCCCTAGAGGGACAGGGAACACTGAAGCCTTCTTT.

As regards this clonotype: This could be a read error, since a much larger clone is one nucleotide away. The chain is built from TRBV27 and TRBJ1-2; a weak D match, TRBD1 (6 bases). Germline V gives CDR1 MNHEY, CDR2 SMNVEV (reference sequence). Trimming took 6 bases from V and 1 from J, leaving 15 bases between them. CDR3 length: 15 residues. The DNA for the CDR3 is TGTGCCAGCAGCTTGGAGGGGGGGATTAACTATGGCTACACCTTC. As protein: CASSLEGGINYGYTF.

The J gene is TRBJ2-7, the V gene TRBV5-4; 7 bases are a match to TRBD2. Germline lookup yields CDR1 SGHNT and CDR2 YYREEE (reference sequence). This CDR3 is 14 amino acids long. J lost 3 bases, V lost 9 bases, and 12 bases had no gene match. The CDR3: CATRAGGSFYEQYF. CDR3 DNA: TGTGCCACCCGGGCTGGCGGGAGTTTCTACGAGCAGTACTTC.

The CDR3: CSAQIAGGRNEQFF. The CDR3 region has the DNA TGCAGTGCCCAGATAGCGGGGGGCCGCAATGAGCAGTTCTTC. The chain combines TRBV20-1 with TRBJ2-1; TRBD2 agrees at 10 bases. V shed 6 bases and J 6 bases; nucleotides not matched to a gene: 8. The germline V gene encodes CDR1 DFQATT and CDR2 SNEGSKA (reference sequence). This CDR3 region has 14 residues.

Many counts were recorded for this clonotype. The rearrangement links TRBV20-1 to TRBJ2-3, with 7 bases fitting TRBD1. The ends lost 3 bases at V and 5 bases at J; junction bases unmatched: 11. The CDR3 is 15 amino acids. Germline V gene data show CDR1 as DFQATT and CDR2 as SNEGSKA (reference sequence). CDR3 sequence (DNA): TGCAGTGCTAGTGTCGAGAGGGGGCTGAGAGATACGCAGTATTTT. It is translated as CSASVERGLRDTQYF.

This clonotype occurred many times. The chain employs TRBV12-3 or TRBV12-4 and TRBJ2-2; a possible D gene is TRBD2 (5 bases). V shed 2 bases and J shed 4 bases, with 23 bases lying between them. The CDR3 is made up of 19 amino acids. CDR3 protein: CASSLISPFLGESTGELFF. For the CDR3, the DNA is TGTGCCAGCAGTTTAATTTCCCCCTTCCTGGGAGAAAGCACCGGGGAGCTGTTTTTT.

Points on this clonotype: This may be a read error, as it is one base from a much larger clone. In nucleotides, the CDR3 is TGTGCCAGCAGCCTGCGGGGACTCGCAGCCGGGGAGCTGTTTTTT. It translates to CASSLRGLAAGELFF. This sequence joins TRBV7-6 and TRBJ2-2; D might be TRBD2 (6 bases). The CDR3 has 15 residues. V lost 5 bases, J lost 6 bases, and 16 bases lay in between. Germline assignment: CDR1 SGHVS and CDR2 FNYEAQ. Looking up the rest from reference TRBV7-6 and TRBJ2-2 gives the full variable domain: GAGVSQSPRYKVTKRGQDVALRCDPISGHVSLYWYRQALGQGPEFLTYFNYEAQQDKSGLPNDRFSAERPEGSISTLTIQRTEQRDSAMYRCASSLRGLAAGELFFGEGSRLTVL.

The chain is built from TRBV5-1 and TRBJ2-1; 7 positions agree with TRBD1. This CDR3 spans 14 amino acids. The V and J ends lost 5 bases and 0 bases, in that order; junction bases with no gene match: 2. Germline V gives CDR1 SGHRS, CDR2 YFSETQ. The chain's CDR3 is CASRPGGSYNEQFF. For the CDR3, the DNA is TGCGCCAGCAGGCCAGGGGGCTCCTACAATGAGCAGTTCTTC. The full variable domain, completed using reference TRBV5-1 and TRBJ2-1, is KAGVTQTPRYLIKTRGQQVTLSCSPISGHRSVSWYQQTPGQGLQFLFEYFSETQRNKGNFPGRFSGRQFSNSRSEMNVSTLELGDSALYLCASRPGGSYNEQFFGPGTRLTVL.